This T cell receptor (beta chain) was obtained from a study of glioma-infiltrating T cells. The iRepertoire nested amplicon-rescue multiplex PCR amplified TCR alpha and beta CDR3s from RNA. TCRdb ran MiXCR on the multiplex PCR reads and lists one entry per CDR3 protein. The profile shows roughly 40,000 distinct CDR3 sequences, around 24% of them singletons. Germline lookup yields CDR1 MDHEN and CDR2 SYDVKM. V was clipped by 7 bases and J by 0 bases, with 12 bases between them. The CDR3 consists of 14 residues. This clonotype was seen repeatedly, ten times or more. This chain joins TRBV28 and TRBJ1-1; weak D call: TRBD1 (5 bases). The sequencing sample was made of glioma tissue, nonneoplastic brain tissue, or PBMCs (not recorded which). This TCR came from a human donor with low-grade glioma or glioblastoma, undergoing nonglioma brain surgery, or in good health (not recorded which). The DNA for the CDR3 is TGTGCCAGCAAGTTCGGGGCGGTGAACACTGAAGCTTTCTTT. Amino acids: CASKFGAVNTEAFF.